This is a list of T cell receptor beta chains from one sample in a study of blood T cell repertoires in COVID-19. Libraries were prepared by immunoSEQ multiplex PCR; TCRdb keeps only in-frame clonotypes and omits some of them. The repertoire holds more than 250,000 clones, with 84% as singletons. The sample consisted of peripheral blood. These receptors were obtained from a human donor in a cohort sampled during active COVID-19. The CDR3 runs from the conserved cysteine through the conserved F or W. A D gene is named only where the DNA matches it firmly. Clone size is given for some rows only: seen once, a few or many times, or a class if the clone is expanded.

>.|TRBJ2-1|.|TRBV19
TGTGCCAGTAGTTTCCAGACAGCTACTAACAATGAGCAGTTCTTC
CASSFQTATNNEQFF
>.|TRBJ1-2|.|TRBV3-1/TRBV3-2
TGTGCCAGCAGCCATCTGGACAGCCGTTGGGGGTATGGCTACACCTTC
CASSHLDSRWGYGYTF
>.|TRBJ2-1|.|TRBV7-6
TGTGCCAGCAGCTTAGCTACGGCCGGCCGGGGGTCACGCTACAATGAGCAGTTCTTC
CASSLATAGRGSRYNEQFF
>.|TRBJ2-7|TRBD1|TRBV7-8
TGTGCCAGCAGCTTTACAGGGGGCTTCTACGAGCAGTACTTC
CASSFTGGFYEQYF
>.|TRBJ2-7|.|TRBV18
TGTGCCAGCTCAACCCGACACTCTTCCTACGAGCAGTACTTC
CASSTRHSSYEQYF
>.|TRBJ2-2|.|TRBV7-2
TGTGCCAGCAGCTCTTCCTCCCACGGCGGGGAGCTGTTTTTT
CASSSSSHGGELFF
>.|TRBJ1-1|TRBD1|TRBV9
TGTGCCAGCAGCGCCCGACAGGGACGAATGAACACTGAAGCTTTCTTT
CASSARQGRMNTEAFF
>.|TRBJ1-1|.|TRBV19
TGTGCCAGTAGTCGACGACAGGCTTCAGCGATGAACACTGAAGCTTTCTTT
CASSRRQASAMNTEAFF
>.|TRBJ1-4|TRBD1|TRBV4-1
TGCGCCAGCAGCCTCAGAAGGGGGCGTGAAAAACTGTTTTTT
CASSLRRGREKLFF
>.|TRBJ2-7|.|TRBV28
TGTGCCAGCAGTAAACTAATCTACGAGCAGTACTTC
CASSKLIYEQYF
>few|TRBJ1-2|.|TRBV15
TGTGCCACCAGCAGGCAGGACAAGGGCTATGGCTACACCTTC
CATSRQDKGYGYTF
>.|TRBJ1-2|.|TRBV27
TGTGCCAGCTGGGGGGAGGGTGCCCCCTCTAGAGGCTACACCTTC
CASWGEGAPSRGYTF
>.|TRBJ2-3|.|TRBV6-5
TGTGCCAGCGCACATAGCACAGATACGCAGTATTTT
CASAHSTDTQYF
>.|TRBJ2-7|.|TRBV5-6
TGTGCCAGCAGCTTGGCCGGTCCGACCGGGACAAACTCCTACGAGCAGTACTTC
CASSLAGPTGTNSYEQYF